Presented here are 31 T cell receptor beta chains from one specimen sequenced in a study of sequential checkpoint blockade in melanoma. Treatment of the sample: randomized to nivolumab then ipilimumab (arm A) or the reverse (arm B). Some clones are missing from TCRdb's copy, which holds only in-frame ones; the method was immunoSEQ multiplex PCR. The sample shows 13,000 or so clones, roughly 69% of them seen only once. Here the sequenced sample was CD8+ T cells sorted from blood (inferred from file names), taken from a patient given nivolumab and ipilimumab in sequence. The receptor source for this set is a human donor with melanoma.

The sample holds one count of this clone. The V call is TRBV19, the J call TRBJ2-2, with TRBD1 matching over 10 bases. V lost 2 bases and J lost 4; bases outside the gene matches: 4. Germline V gives CDR1 LNHDA, CDR2 SQIVND (reference sequence). The CDR3 contains 16 residues. CDR3 in amino acids: CASSIPTGGFTGELFF. The DNA for the CDR3 is TGTGCCAGTAGTATACCGACAGGGGGCTTCACCGGGGAGCTGTTTTTT.

V is TRBV6-5 and J is TRBJ2-5; TRBD1 matches at 9 bases. With 6 bases clipped from V and 0 bases from J, the junction kept 5 bases outside the gene matches. This CDR3 is 15 amino acids long. Germline CDR1 MNHEY, CDR2 SVGAGI. DNA of the CDR3: TGTGCCAGCAGCCCCGACAGGGGGTACCAAGAGACCCAGTACTTC. Protein product: CASSPDRGYQETQYF.

This clone was detected a few times. The J gene is TRBJ2-1, the V gene TRBV6-1, with 8 positions matching TRBD2. Losses at the gene ends were 2 bases for V and 0 bases for J; bases not matched to a gene: 0. Looked up from germline, CDR1 is MNHNS and CDR2 is SASEGT. This CDR3 is built from 15 residues. The CDR3 sequence is CASSELAGSYNEQFF. The CDR3 nucleotides read TGTGCCAGCAGTGAACTAGCGGGCTCCTACAATGAGCAGTTCTTC.

The chain has TRBV7-6 and TRBJ2-7; D is unclear. This CDR3 contains 15 residues. Per the germline V gene, CDR1 is SGHVS and CDR2 is FNYEAQ. V lost 2 bases to trimming and J lost 6 bases, with 17 bases between them. The CDR3 loop reads CASSLSGPTSGEQYF. The CDR3 nucleotides are TGTGCCAGCAGCTTAAGTGGCCCTACGTCGGGCGAGCAGTACTTC.

The rearrangement links TRBV4-1 to TRBJ2-7, with 7 bases fitting TRBD1. J was trimmed by 3 bases and V by 1 base; bases with no gene match: 3. The CDR3 runs to 14 residues. From germline, CDR1 is MGHRA and CDR2 YSYEKL. The DNA for the CDR3 is TGCGCCAGCAGCCAAGGCCGGGACAGCTACGAGCAGTACTTC. Translation gives CASSQGRDSYEQYF.

This sequence joins TRBV14 and TRBJ2-1; the match to TRBD1 covers 11 bases. With V trimmed by 1 base and J by 8 bases, 10 bases remained unmatched. This CDR3 comprises 17 residues. Germline V CDR1 and CDR2: SGHDN, FVKESK. CDR3 in amino acids: CASSQVSVGQGAYEQFF. The CDR3 DNA follows: TGTGCCAGCAGCCAAGTTTCGGTAGGACAGGGGGCCTATGAGCAGTTCTTC. The full variable domain, in which reference TRBV14 and TRBJ2-1 provide the parts outside the CDR3, is EAGVTQFPSHSVIEKGQTVTLRCDPISGHDNLYWYRRVMGKEIKFLLHFVKESKQDESGMPNNRFLAERTGGTYSTLKVQPAELEDSGVYFCASSQVSVGQGAYEQFFGPGTRLTVL.

The J gene is TRBJ2-4, the V gene TRBV27; maybe TRBD1 (8 bases). The germline gives CDR1 MNHEY, CDR2 SMNVEV (reference sequence). CDR3 size: 15 residues. Trimming took off 2 bases at V and 6 bases at J, with 14 bases between the two ends. The CDR3, as DNA: TGTGCCAGCAGTTTAGCACAGGGGGGGGGAAACATTCAGTACTTC. Protein sequence: CASSLAQGGGNIQYF.

The sample holds a few counts of this clone. The chain links TRBV6-5 to TRBJ2-2; the match to TRBD2 covers 10 bases. The CDR3 has 15 amino acids. Looked up from germline, CDR1 is MNHEY and CDR2 is SVGAGI. The J segment lost 5 bases and the V segment lost 6 bases, leaving 6 bases of the junction unmatched. CDR3 nucleotides: TGTGCCAGCAGCTCCGGGACTAGCGAAACCGGGGAGCTGTTTTTT. The encoded protein is CASSSGTSETGELFF.

The chain is built from TRBV7-8 and TRBJ1-1; no definite D call. The CDR3 is 16 residues long. The V and J ends lost 1 base and 2 bases respectively, with 14 bases between them. Germline V gene sequence: CDR1 SGHVS, CDR2 FQNEAQ. The CDR3 protein is CASSLEPPGDNTEAFF. CDR3 sequence (DNA): TGTGCCAGCAGCTTAGAGCCCCCGGGAGATAACACTGAAGCTTTCTTT.

The rearrangement links TRBV27 to TRBJ1-1; 8 bases map to TRBD1. This CDR3 spans 12 amino acids. V shed 6 bases and J 4 bases; nucleotides not matched to a gene: 1. Germline values: CDR1 MNHEY, CDR2 SMNVEV (reference sequence). The CDR3 DNA is TGTGCCAGCAGACAGGGGGGCACTGAAGCTTTCTTT. This encodes CASRQGGTEAFF.

This clone appeared a single time. This chain uses TRBV27 with TRBJ1-5, with 12 bases lining up with TRBD1. The CDR3 covers 15 residues. V was clipped by 3 bases and J by 5 bases; unmatched bases: 2. CDR1 is MNHEY and CDR2 is SMNVEV in the germline V gene (reference sequence). In DNA form, the CDR3 reads TGTGCCAGCAGTTTCGGGACAGGGGGCGATCAGCCCCAGCATTTT. As protein: CASSFGTGGDQPQHF.

The chain joins TRBV7-3 to TRBJ2-3, with 9 bases identical to TRBD2. Trimming at V came to 0 bases and at J to 2 bases, leaving 6 bases not matched to a gene. The CDR3 sequence is 17 residues long. Germline V lookup: CDR1 SGHTA, CDR2 FQGTGA. CDR3 sequence (DNA): TGTGCCAGCAGCTTAACTCCTAGCGGGACCTACACAGATACGCAGTATTTT. As protein: CASSLTPSGTYTDTQYF.

This sequence joins TRBV29-1 and TRBJ1-2, with a possible D match to TRBD1 (5 bases). The V end was cut by 8 bases, the J end by 8 bases, with 15 bases between. The germline CDR1 and CDR2 sequences are SQVTM and ANQGSEA. This CDR3 region has 11 residues. As DNA, the CDR3 is TGCAGCTCTGGGGGAGGGGAAGGCTACACCTTC. This codes for CSSGGGEGYTF.

By proportion, this clone is medium-sized. The CDR3 region is CASSRPALAVVETQYF. As DNA, the CDR3 is TGTGCCAGCAGCCGTCCCGCACTAGCGGTGGTGGAGACCCAGTACTTC. V gene TRBV7-9 combines with J gene TRBJ2-5; 8 nucleotides align to TRBD2. After removal of 5 bases from V and 5 bases from J, the junction contained 13 bases not matched to a gene. The CDR3 runs to 16 residues. Germline values: CDR1 SEHNR, CDR2 FQNEAQ (reference sequence).

The rearrangement uses TRBV6-6 and TRBJ2-7; tentative D call: TRBD2 (6 bases). With 4 bases removed from V and 4 bases from J, the gap between germline ends came to 11 bases. From germline, CDR1 is MNHNY and CDR2 SVGAGI (reference sequence). CDR3 length: 13 residues. The CDR3, as DNA: TGTGCCAGCAGTTTAAGCGGGCCATACGAGCAGTACTTC. Its translation is CASSLSGPYEQYF.

V and J are TRBV7-9 and TRBJ2-7; 12 bases match TRBD1. This CDR3 is 15 amino acids long. V shed 4 bases and J 5 bases; nucleotides not matched to a gene: 6. Germline loops: CDR1 SEHNR, CDR2 FQNEAQ (reference sequence). The CDR3 protein is CASSSPGQGANEQYF. In nucleotides, the CDR3 is TGTGCCAGCAGCTCACCGGGACAGGGGGCTAACGAGCAGTACTTC.

V gene TRBV14 combines with J gene TRBJ2-5, with D possibly being TRBD2 (6 bases). The V end lost 4 bases, the J end lost 5 bases, and 14 bases lay between the germline ends. The CDR3 has 14 amino acids. Germline loops: CDR1 SGHDN, CDR2 FVKESK. The CDR3 sequence is CASSLRGTLETQYF. The CDR3 region has the DNA TGTGCCAGCAGCCTCCGGGGGACGTTGGAGACCCAGTACTTC.

The chain couples TRBV9 to TRBJ2-1; perhaps TRBD2 as D (5 bases). Per the germline V gene, CDR1 is SGDLS and CDR2 is YYNGEE. The CDR3 consists of 16 residues. V was clipped by 3 bases and J by 0 bases, with 13 bases between them. CDR3 residues: CASSGSVGDSYNEQFF. In nucleotides, the CDR3 is TGTGCCAGCAGCGGTAGCGTCGGGGACTCCTACAATGAGCAGTTCTTC.

Regarding this clone: At the DNA level, this CDR3 is encoded by other sequences in the same sample as well. This chain connects TRBV27 to TRBJ2-7, with D maybe TRBD2 (6 bases). The germline V gene has CDR1 MNHEY and CDR2 SMNVEV (reference sequence). V lost 8 bases, J lost 4 bases, and 12 bases lay in between. The CDR3 consists of 12 residues. CDR3 bases: TGTGCCAGCTCGAGCGGAGGGTACGAGCAGTACTTC. It is translated as CASSSGGYEQYF.

This clone was detected only a few times. The chain couples TRBV11-3 to TRBJ2-2, with TRBD1 identical over 7 bases. CDR3 size: 14 residues. V was pared by 3 bases and J by 4 bases, with 2 bases of the junction left unmatched. Germline CDR1 SGHNT, CDR2 YENEEA. CDR3 region: CASSLTGPTGELFF. The CDR3 coding sequence is TGTGCCAGCAGCTTGACAGGGCCCACCGGGGAGCTGTTTTTT.

This chain connects TRBV6-4 to TRBJ2-3; 9 bases are shared with TRBD2. Germline loops: CDR1 MRHNA, CDR2 SNTAGT. There are 15 residues in the CDR3. Unmatched junction bases numbered 8, after V lost 6 bases and J lost 4 bases. The CDR3 protein is CASSSIAGEADTQYF. DNA for the CDR3: TGTGCCAGCAGCTCCATAGCGGGAGAGGCAGATACGCAGTATTTT.

This chain uses TRBV30 with TRBJ2-7; 7 nucleotides agree with TRBD2. J lost 6 bases, V lost 2 bases, and 7 bases had no gene match. This CDR3 region has 13 residues. Germline CDR1 is GTSNPN and CDR2 is SVGIG (reference sequence). CDR3 amino acids: CAWSPGGGGEQYF. CDR3 coding DNA: TGTGCCTGGAGTCCGGGAGGCGGGGGCGAGCAGTACTTC.

This clone has more than one count but fewer than ten. The CDR3 nucleotides are TGTGCCAGCAGTTACCTAGCGGGAGGGCGATACGAGCAGTACTTC. Encoded protein: CASSYLAGGRYEQYF. The V and J genes are TRBV7-3 and TRBJ2-7; TRBD2 aligns across 12 bases. Trimming took 6 bases from V and 4 from J; bases not matched to a gene: 7. Looked up from germline, CDR1 is SGHTA and CDR2 is FQGTGA. The CDR3 totals 15 residues.

The table lists this clone with a few counts. The chain carries TRBV7-2 and TRBJ2-1; the match to TRBD2 covers 13 bases. The CDR3 contains 19 residues. Germline CDR1 and CDR2: SGHTA and FQGNSA. The V segment lost 3 bases and the J segment 0 bases; nucleotides outside the gene matches: 8. The CDR3 DNA reads as TGTGCCAGCAGCTTCCTGGGACTAGCGGGGCCGAGCTCCTACAATGAGCAGTTCTTC. Its protein is CASSFLGLAGPSSYNEQFF.

The CDR3 spells CASSGGTAYEQYF. The CDR3, as DNA: TGTGCCAGCAGCGGGGGGACAGCCTACGAGCAGTACTTC. V is TRBV9 and J is TRBJ2-7, with 7 bases aligning to TRBD1. V shed 3 bases and J 2 bases; nucleotides not matched to a gene: 2. The CDR3 covers 13 residues. Germline V lookup: CDR1 SGDLS, CDR2 YYNGEE.

The chain is built from TRBV7-9 and TRBJ2-1; 7 positions agree with TRBD2. The germline CDR1 and CDR2 sequences are SEHNR and FQNEAQ (reference sequence). The CDR3 is 16 residues long. The junction had 13 bases not matched to a gene; V was cut back by 5 bases and J by 6 bases. The chain's CDR3 is CASSQGATSSTNEQFF. The CDR3 nucleotides read TGTGCCAGCAGCCAGGGCGCGACTAGCAGTACCAATGAGCAGTTCTTC.

This rearrangement joins TRBV6-1 to TRBJ2-2; TRBD1 aligns across 10 bases. Per the germline V gene, CDR1 is MNHNS and CDR2 is SASEGT. V was pared by 2 bases and J by 3 bases, with 3 bases of the junction left unmatched. The CDR3 runs 16 residues. The CDR3 DNA reads TGTGCCAGCAGTGAACGGGACAGGGGCTACACCGGGGAGCTGTTTTTT. It codes for CASSERDRGYTGELFF.

V is TRBV7-9 and J is TRBJ1-2; D may be TRBD1 (5 bases). This CDR3 has 14 residues. The ends were cut back, 2 bases at V and 3 bases at J, with 10 bases in the middle. Per the germline V gene, CDR1 is SEHNR and CDR2 is FQNEAQ (reference sequence). The CDR3 coding sequence is TGTGCCAGCAGCTTATTGCCAGGGTACTATGGCTACACCTTC. It specifies CASSLLPGYYGYTF.

The genes are TRBV30 and TRBJ2-2; no definite D call. Germline CDR1 GTSNPN, CDR2 SVGIG (reference sequence). The CDR3 totals 14 residues. V lost 0 bases and J lost 2, with 7 bases in between. The CDR3 protein is CAWSVLRNTGELFF. Written as DNA, the CDR3 is TGTGCCTGGAGTGTTCTCCGTAACACCGGGGAGCTGTTTTTT.

The table lists this clone with a few counts. The rearrangement links TRBV19 to TRBJ1-3, with TRBD1 identical over 10 bases. With 4 bases clipped from V and 4 bases from J, the junction kept 7 bases outside the gene matches. Germline V CDR1 and CDR2: LNHDA, SQIVND (reference sequence). This CDR3 comprises 16 residues. In nucleotides, the CDR3 is TGTGCCAGTAGTAACCCCCGGACAGGGGGAGGAAACACCATATATTTT. Protein sequence: CASSNPRTGGGNTIYF. Filled out from reference TRBV19 and TRBJ1-3, the complete variable domain reads DGGITQSPKYLFRKEGQNVTLSCEQNLNHDAMYWYRQDPGQGLRLIYYSQIVNDFQKGDIAEGYSVSREKKESFPLTVTSAQKNPTAFYLCASSNPRTGGGNTIYFGEGSWLTVV.

The chain joins TRBV2 to TRBJ2-2, with a tentative D call TRBD2 (6 bases). V was trimmed by 3 bases and J by 5 bases, leaving 13 bases between them. Looked up from germline, CDR1 is SNHLY and CDR2 is FYNNEI. There are 15 residues in the CDR3. CDR3 DNA: TGTGCCAGCAGTGATCCAGGGAGGAGAACCGGGGAGCTGTTTTTT. This gives the protein CASSDPGRRTGELFF.